The present entry profiles one T cell receptor (beta chain) with its context. Germline CDR1 SGDLS, CDR2 YYNGEE. The ends lost 3 bases at V and 4 bases at J; junction bases unmatched: 9. This CDR3 region has 15 residues. This sample is part of a study of cytomegalovirus exposure and HLA in healthy donors. The repertoire was sequenced with immunoSEQ multiplex PCR; TCRdb's copy has only in-frame clones and lacks some. The repertoire includes 150,000 to 200,000 clones, about 81% of them detected once, and around 1.2% sits in the top ten. The chain employs TRBV9 and TRBJ2-7; 8 positions match TRBD2. The clonotype was recovered from a woman in her thirties in good health and CMV-seronegative. The sequenced material came from PBMCs. The CDR3 bases are TGTGCCAGCAGCGGAGATTCTAGCGGGTTTTACGAGCAGTACTTC. It is translated as CASSGDSSGFYEQYF.